This T cell receptor (beta chain) was captured in a study of T cell repertoires in cytomegalovirus infection. On the study more broadly: TCR beta signatures that were public indicated CMV infection and matching HLA type. General study findings and limits: Using cumulative public TCR beta family frequency, the authors identified those who carried CMV together with the relevant HLA. HLA-C-restricted CMV-specific TCR beta clonotypes prevailed in the ex vivo response.

TCRdb re-analysed the reads in MiXCR, keeping a single row per CDR3 protein. The sample yields about 440,000 distinct CDR3 sequences, roughly 31% seen once. This clonotype was detected only a few times. Antigen: not known. CDR3 length: 14 residues. Trimming removed 5 bases from V and 2 bases from J, with 13 bases in between. From germline, CDR1 is SGHVS and CDR2 FQNEAQ. The material sequenced was PBMCs. This TCR was sampled from a human donor in good health (CMV status not recorded). Some clones in this sample may be carry-over from other donors' samples. V gene TRBV7-8 combines with J gene TRBJ2-7; D is ambiguous. The CDR3 sequence is CASSRTSGPYEQYF. CDR3 bases: TGTGCCAGCAGCCGGACCTCCGGCCCCTACGAGCAGTACTTC.